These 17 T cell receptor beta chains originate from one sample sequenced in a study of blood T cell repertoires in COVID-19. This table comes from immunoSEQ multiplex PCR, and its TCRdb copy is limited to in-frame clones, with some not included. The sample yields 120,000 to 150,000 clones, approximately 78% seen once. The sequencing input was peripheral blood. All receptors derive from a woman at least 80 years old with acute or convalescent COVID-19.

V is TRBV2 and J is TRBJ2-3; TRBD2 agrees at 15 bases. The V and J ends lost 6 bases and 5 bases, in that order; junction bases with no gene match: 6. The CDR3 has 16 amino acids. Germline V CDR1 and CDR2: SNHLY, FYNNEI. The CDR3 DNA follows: TGTGCCAGCAGGGCGGGACTAGCGGGGGGTGTAGATACGCAGTATTTT. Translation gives CASRAGLAGGVDTQYF.

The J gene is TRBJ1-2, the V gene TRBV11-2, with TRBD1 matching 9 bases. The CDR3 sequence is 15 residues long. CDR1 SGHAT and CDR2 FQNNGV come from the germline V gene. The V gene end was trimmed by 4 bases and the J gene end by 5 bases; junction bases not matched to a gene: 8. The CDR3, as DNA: TGTGCCAGCAGCTCGTACAGGGGGCAGGGGTATGGCTACACCTTC. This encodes CASSSYRGQGYGYTF.

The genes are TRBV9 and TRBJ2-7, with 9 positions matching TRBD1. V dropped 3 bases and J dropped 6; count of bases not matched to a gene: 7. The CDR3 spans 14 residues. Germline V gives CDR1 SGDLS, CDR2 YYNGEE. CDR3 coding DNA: TGTGCCAGCAGCGGAACGGGACAGGGCTTCGAGCAGTACTTC. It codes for CASSGTGQGFEQYF. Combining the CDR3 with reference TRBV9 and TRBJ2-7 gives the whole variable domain DSGVTQTPKHLITATGQRVTLRCSPRSGDLSVYWYQQSLDQGLQFLIQYYNGEERAKGNILERFSAQQFPDLHSELNLSSLELGDSALYFCASSGTGQGFEQYFGPGTRLTVT.

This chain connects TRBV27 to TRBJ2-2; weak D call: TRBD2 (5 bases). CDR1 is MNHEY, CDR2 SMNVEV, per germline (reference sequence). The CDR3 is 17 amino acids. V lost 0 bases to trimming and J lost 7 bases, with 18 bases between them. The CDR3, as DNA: TGTGCCAGCAGTTTATCGGGCAGAAGCGGACGGGGCGGGGAGCTGTTTTTT. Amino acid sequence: CASSLSGRSGRGGELFF.

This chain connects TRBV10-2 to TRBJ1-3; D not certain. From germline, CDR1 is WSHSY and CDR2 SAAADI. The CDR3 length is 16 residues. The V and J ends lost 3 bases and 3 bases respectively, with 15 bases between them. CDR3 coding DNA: TGCGCCAGCAGTGATCGGGGTAGGGTTGTTGGAAACACCATATATTTT. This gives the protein CASSDRGRVVGNTIYF.

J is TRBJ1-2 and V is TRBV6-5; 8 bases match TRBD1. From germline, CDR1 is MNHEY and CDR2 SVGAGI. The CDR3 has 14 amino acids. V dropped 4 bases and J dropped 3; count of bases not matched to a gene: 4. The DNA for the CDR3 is TGTGCCAGCAGTTCACAGGGGGGTTACTATGGCTACACCTTC. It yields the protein CASSSQGGYYGYTF.

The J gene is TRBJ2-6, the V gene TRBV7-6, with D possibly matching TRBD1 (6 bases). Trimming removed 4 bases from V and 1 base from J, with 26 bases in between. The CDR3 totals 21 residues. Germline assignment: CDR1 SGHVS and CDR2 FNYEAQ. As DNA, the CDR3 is TGTGCCAGCAGCTCCGTCCGTAAAACCCAATTCAGGGGATCTGGGGCCAACGTCCTGACTTTC. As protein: CASSSVRKTQFRGSGANVLTF.

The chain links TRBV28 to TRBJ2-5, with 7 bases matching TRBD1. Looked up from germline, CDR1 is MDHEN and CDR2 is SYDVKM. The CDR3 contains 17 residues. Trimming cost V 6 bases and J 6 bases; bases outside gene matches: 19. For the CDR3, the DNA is TGTGCCAGCAGCCGGATTCAACAGGGACAGCTACCGAAGACCCAGTACTTC. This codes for CASSRIQQGQLPKTQYF.

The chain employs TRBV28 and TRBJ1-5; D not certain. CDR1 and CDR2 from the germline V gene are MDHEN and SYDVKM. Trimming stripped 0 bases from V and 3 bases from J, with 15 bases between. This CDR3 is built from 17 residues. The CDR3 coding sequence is TGTGCCAGCAGTTTATGGAGAGATCGAGGAGTCAATCAGCCCCAGCATTTT. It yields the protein CASSLWRDRGVNQPQHF. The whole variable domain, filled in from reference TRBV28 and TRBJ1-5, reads DVKVTQSSRYLVKRTGEKVFLECVQDMDHENMFWYRQDPGLGLRLIYFSYDVKMKEKGDIPEGYSVSREKKERFSLILESASTNQTSMYLCASSLWRDRGVNQPQHFGDGTRLSIL.

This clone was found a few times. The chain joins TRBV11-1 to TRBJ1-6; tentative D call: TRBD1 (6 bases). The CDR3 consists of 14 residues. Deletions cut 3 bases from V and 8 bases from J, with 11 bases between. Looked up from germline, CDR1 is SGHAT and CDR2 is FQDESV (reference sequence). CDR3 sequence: CASSFRDKDSPLHF. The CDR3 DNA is TGTGCCAGCAGCTTTAGGGACAAAGATTCACCCCTCCACTTT. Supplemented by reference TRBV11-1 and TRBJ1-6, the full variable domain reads EAEVAQSPRYKITEKSQAVAFWCDPISGHATLYWYRQILGQGPELLVQFQDESVVDDSQLPKDRFSAERLKGVDSTLKIQPAELGDSAMYLCASSFRDKDSPLHFGNGTRLTVT.

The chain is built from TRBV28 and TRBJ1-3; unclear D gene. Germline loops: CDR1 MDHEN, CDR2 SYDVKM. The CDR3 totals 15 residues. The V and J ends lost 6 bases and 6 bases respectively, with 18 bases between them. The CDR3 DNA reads TGTGCCAGCAGCCCCTTAGCAGTGGCAGTAAACACCATATATTTT. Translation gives CASSPLAVAVNTIYF.

CDR3 in DNA: TGTGCCAGCACTACCTTAATACAAAACATTCAGTACTTC. As protein: CASTTLIQNIQYF. The chain joins TRBV28 to TRBJ2-4; D is unresolved. CDR1 is MDHEN, CDR2 SYDVKM, per germline. Trimming removed 7 bases from V and 5 bases from J, with 12 bases in between. This CDR3 contains 13 residues.

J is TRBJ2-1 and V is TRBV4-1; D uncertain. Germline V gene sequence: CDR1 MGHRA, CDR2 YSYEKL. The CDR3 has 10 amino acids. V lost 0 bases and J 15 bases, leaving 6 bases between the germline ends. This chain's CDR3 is CASSQESLFF. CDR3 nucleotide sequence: TGCGCCAGCAGCCAAGAAAGCTTGTTCTTC.

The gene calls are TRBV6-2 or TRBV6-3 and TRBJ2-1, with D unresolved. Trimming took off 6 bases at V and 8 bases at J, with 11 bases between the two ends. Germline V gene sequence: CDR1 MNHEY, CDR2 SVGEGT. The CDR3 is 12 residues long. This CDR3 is CASSTRLDEQFF. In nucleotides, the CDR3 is TGTGCCAGCAGCACCAGGTTGGATGAGCAGTTCTTC.

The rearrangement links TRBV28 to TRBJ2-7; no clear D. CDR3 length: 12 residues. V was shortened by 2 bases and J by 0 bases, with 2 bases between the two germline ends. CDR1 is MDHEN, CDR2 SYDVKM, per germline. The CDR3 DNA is TGTGCCAGCAGTTTACGCTCCTACGAGCAGTACTTC. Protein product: CASSLRSYEQYF.

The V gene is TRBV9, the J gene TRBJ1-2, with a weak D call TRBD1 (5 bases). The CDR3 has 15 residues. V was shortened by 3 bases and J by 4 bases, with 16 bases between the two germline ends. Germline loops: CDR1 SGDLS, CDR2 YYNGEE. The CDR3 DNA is TGTGCCAGCAGCGCCCCGGCGGGGGGGACCTATGGCTACACCTTC. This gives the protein CASSAPAGGTYGYTF.

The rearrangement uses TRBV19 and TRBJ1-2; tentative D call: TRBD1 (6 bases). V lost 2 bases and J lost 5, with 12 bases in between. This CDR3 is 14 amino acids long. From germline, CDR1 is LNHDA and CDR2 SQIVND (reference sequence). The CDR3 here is CASSIQGRPYGYTF. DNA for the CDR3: TGTGCCAGTAGTATACAGGGGCGACCATATGGCTACACCTTC.